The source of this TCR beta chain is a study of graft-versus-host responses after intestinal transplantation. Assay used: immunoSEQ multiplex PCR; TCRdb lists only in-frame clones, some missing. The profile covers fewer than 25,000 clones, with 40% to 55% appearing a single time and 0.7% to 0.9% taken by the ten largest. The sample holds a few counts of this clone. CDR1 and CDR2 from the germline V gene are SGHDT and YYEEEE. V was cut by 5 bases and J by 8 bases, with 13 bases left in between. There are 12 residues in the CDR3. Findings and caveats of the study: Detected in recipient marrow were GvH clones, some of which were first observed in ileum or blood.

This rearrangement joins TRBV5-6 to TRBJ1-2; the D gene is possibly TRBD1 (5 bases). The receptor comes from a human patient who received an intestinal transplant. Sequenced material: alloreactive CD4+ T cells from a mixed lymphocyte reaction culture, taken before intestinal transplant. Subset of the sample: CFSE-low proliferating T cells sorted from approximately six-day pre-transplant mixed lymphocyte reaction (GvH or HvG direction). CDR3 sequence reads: CASSWGRHGYTF. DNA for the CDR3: TGTGCCAGCAGTTGGGGCCGGCACGGCTACACCTTC.